By share, the clone carrying this TCR beta chain counts as medium-sized (0.01 to 0.1%). This entry is derived from a study of blood T cell repertoires in COVID-19. Study context: Collection of acute and convalescent COVID-19 samples took place in the United States, Italy and Spain.

In the original analysis: Reference gene primer amplification gave nucleated cell count estimates. Measured with immunoSEQ multiplex PCR; TCRdb has only the in-frame clones, and not every one. V and J calls and clone size follow that table, whereas D and trimming were derived from the DNA. The top ten clones hold approximately 5.9% of a sample with tens of thousands of clones, around 88% of them seen once. CDR3 length: 13 residues. V was pared by 4 bases and J by 4 bases, with 3 bases of the junction left unmatched. CDR1 is GTSNPN, CDR2 SVGIG, per germline (reference sequence). The source material was peripheral blood. The J gene is TRBJ1-5, the V gene TRBV30, with 8 bases fitting TRBD1. This receptor was taken from a man aged 60-69 years with acute or convalescent COVID-19. The CDR3 protein is CAWKGQGNQPQHF. The DNA of the CDR3 is TGTGCCTGGAAAGGACAGGGAAATCAGCCCCAGCATTTT.